The entry below describes one T cell receptor (beta chain). No antigen is known for it. The V end was cut by 7 bases, the J end by 5 bases, with 19 bases between. The CDR3 runs to 15 residues. The germline V gene encodes CDR1 MNHEY and CDR2 SMNVEV (reference sequence). The record originates from a study of blood T cells in healthy people across ages. Study findings and constraints: Naive T cell percentage showed a strong correlation with the diversity of TCR beta. The long-lived group displayed more naive CD4+ cells, plus higher diversity, than the aged donors did.

With a J-beta primer mix and a sample-barcoded 5' primer, a second PCR ran roughly 6 to 11 cycles. In TCRdb, the 5' RACE reads were re-called with MiXCR into one record per CDR3 protein. The table lists about 1.7 million distinct CDR3 sequences, roughly 30% of them singletons. Every donor gave 8.5 to 10 milliliters of peripheral blood. This chain uses TRBV27 with TRBJ2-3; TRBD1 or TRBD2 may be the D gene (5 bases each). Specimen: blood. The sequence was obtained from a woman aged 25 to 39 in good health. CDR3 sequence (DNA): TGTGCCAGCACCTCCTGGGGGAAACGGGGAGATACGCAGTATTTT. As protein: CASTSWGKRGDTQYF.